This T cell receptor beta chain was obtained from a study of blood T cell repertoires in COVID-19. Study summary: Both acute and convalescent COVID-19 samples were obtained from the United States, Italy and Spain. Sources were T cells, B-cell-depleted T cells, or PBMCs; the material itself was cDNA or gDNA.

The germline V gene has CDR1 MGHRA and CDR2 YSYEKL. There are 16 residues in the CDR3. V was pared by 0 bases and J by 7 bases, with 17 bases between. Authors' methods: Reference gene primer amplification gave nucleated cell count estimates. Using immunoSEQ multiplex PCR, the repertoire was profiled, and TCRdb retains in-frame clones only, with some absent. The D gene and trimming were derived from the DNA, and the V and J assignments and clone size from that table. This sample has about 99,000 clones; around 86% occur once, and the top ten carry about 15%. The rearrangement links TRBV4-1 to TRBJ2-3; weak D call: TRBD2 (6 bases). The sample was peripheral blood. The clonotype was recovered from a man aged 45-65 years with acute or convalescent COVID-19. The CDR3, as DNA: TGCGCCAGCAGCCAAGATCAGAACGGGAGAGGTAATACGCAGTATTTT. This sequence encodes CASSQDQNGRGNTQYF.